What follows are 20 T cell receptor beta chains derived from one specimen sequenced in a study of blood T cell repertoires in COVID-19. Profiled with immunoSEQ multiplex PCR; TCRdb holds only in-frame clones, not every one. The table includes about 83,000 clones, around 84% detected once. The sequencing input was peripheral blood. The receptors come from an elderly man with active or convalescent COVID-19.

The CDR3, as DNA: TGTGCCAGCAGTCCCGTTAATGAAAAACTGTTTTTT. Its translation: CASSPVNEKLFF. V is TRBV6-5 and J is TRBJ1-4; D unclear. The germline gives CDR1 MNHEY, CDR2 SVGAGI. The CDR3 has 12 amino acids. Between the trimmed V and J ends, which lost 5 bases and 4 bases, there was a span of 5 bases.

J is TRBJ2-4 and V is TRBV28, with a tentative D call TRBD2 (6 bases). CDR3 length equals 12 residues. V was pared by 2 bases and J by 7 bases, with 6 bases between. Germline CDR1 reads MDHEN; CDR2 reads SYDVKM. The CDR3 DNA sequence: TGTGCCAGCAGTTTACGGGGGAACATTCAGTACTTC. Its protein product is CASSLRGNIQYF.

This clone was seen a few times. This CDR3 reads CASSLEGASSYNEQFF. In DNA form, the CDR3 reads TGCGCCAGCAGCTTGGAGGGGGCTAGCTCCTACAATGAGCAGTTCTTC. The J gene is TRBJ2-1, the V gene TRBV5-1, with 7 bases lining up with TRBD1. Losses at the gene ends were 0 bases for V and 0 bases for J; bases not matched to a gene: 3. The CDR3 runs 16 residues. CDR1 and CDR2 from the germline V gene are SGHRS and YFSETQ.

The chain carries TRBV5-4 and TRBJ2-7; 10 bases match TRBD1. The germline gives CDR1 SGHNT, CDR2 YYREEE (reference sequence). V shed 4 bases and J 6 bases; nucleotides not matched to a gene: 4. The CDR3 loop spans 13 amino acids. Written as DNA, the CDR3 is TGTGCCAGCAGCGACGGACAGGGGGGCGAGCAGTACGTC. Amino acid sequence: CASSDGQGGEQYV.

In this sample, this clone turned up once. This chain links TRBV6-5 with TRBJ2-5, with TRBD1 matching 7 bases. The germline CDR1 and CDR2 sequences are MNHEY and SVGAGI. V was clipped by 6 bases and J by 3 bases; unmatched bases: 4. The CDR3 sequence is 13 residues long. CDR3 in amino acids: CASRRTGKETQYF. As DNA, the CDR3 is TGTGCCAGCAGACGGACAGGAAAAGAGACCCAGTACTTC.

The chain employs TRBV6-6 and TRBJ1-1; possible D gene TRBD1, 6 bases. Germline values: CDR1 MNHNY, CDR2 SVGAGI (reference sequence). The CDR3 is made up of 15 amino acids. Trimming took off 0 bases at V and 1 base at J, with 9 bases between the two ends. CDR3 region: CASSYSRGGNTEAFF. For the CDR3, the DNA is TGTGCCAGCAGTTACTCAAGGGGGGGGAACACTGAAGCTTTCTTT.

This clone was seen just once. The chain has TRBV5-1 and TRBJ2-1; TRBD2 matches 11 bases. Germline CDR1 SGHRS, CDR2 YFSETQ. V was pared by 4 bases and J by 3 bases, with 6 bases of the junction left unmatched. The length of the CDR3 is 16 residues. The CDR3 DNA reads as TGCGCCAGCAGCGGGGGCGGACTAGCGGGCTACAATGAGCAGTTCTTC. This codes for CASSGGGLAGYNEQFF.

V is TRBV5-4 and J is TRBJ2-2; perhaps TRBD1 as D (5 bases). V lost 0 bases, J lost 8 bases, and 11 bases lay in between. Germline loops: CDR1 SGHNT, CDR2 YYREEE (reference sequence). The CDR3 is 14 residues long. CDR3 sequence: CASSLAAGRGELFF. In nucleotides, the CDR3 is TGTGCCAGCAGCTTGGCGGCAGGGCGAGGGGAGCTGTTTTTT. Complete variable domain (other parts from reference TRBV5-4 and TRBJ2-2): ETGVTQSPTHLIKTRGQQVTLRCSSQSGHNTVSWYQQALGQGPQFIFQYYREEENGRGNFPPRFSGLQFPNYSSELNVNALELDDSALYLCASSLAAGRGELFFGEGSRLTVL.

CDR3 region: CASSFSSSRSDTQYF. The CDR3 DNA reads as TGTGCCAGCAGCTTCTCTAGCTCGAGGTCAGATACGCAGTATTTT. The V call is TRBV7-2, the J call TRBJ2-3, with D perhaps matching TRBD2 (5 bases). Germline V gene data show CDR1 as SGHTA and CDR2 as FQGNSA. Trimming cost V 3 bases and J 4 bases, with 14 bases left between them. The CDR3 spans 15 residues.

This clone was picked up a small number of times. The CDR3 DNA follows: TGTGCCAGCAGTGAATGGGGGGATGGGGGTGAAAAACTGTTTTTT. This translates into CASSEWGDGGEKLFF. The chain joins TRBV25-1 to TRBJ1-4; possible D gene TRBD1, 5 bases. Trimming shortened V by 1 base and J by 7 bases, and 13 bases separated the two germline ends. The CDR3 has 15 amino acids. CDR1 and CDR2 (germline): MGHDK, SYGVNS.

CDR3 bases: TGCGCCAGCAGCTCGACCTTGAGCGGGAGGGCCCCGTTCTTC. It specifies CASSSTLSGRAPFF. This chain connects TRBV5-1 to TRBJ2-1, with 10 bases fitting TRBD2. Trimming removed 3 bases from V and 15 bases from J; junction bases left unmatched: 12. Per germline, CDR1 SGHRS and CDR2 YFSETQ. This CDR3 has 14 residues.

This sequence joins TRBV5-1 and TRBJ1-2; TRBD1 agrees at 8 bases. The V gene end was trimmed by 4 bases and the J gene end by 7 bases; junction bases not matched to a gene: 12. Per the germline V gene, CDR1 is SGHRS and CDR2 is YFSETQ. The CDR3 runs to 15 residues. The CDR3 bases are TGCGCCAGCAGCGCAACCGGACAGGGTGGGGGTGGCTACACCTTC. It codes for CASSATGQGGGGYTF.

This clone appeared a single time. CDR3 sequence (DNA): TGTGCCAGCGGGGACAAGAACTATGGCTACACCTTC. Translated: CASGDKNYGYTF. V is TRBV28 and J is TRBJ1-2; TRBD1 might be the D (6 bases). The CDR3 sequence is 12 residues long. Deletions cut 8 bases from V and 2 bases from J, with 9 bases between. The germline gives CDR1 MDHEN, CDR2 SYDVKM.

This clone was picked up a small number of times. The V and J genes are TRBV3-1 (or the pseudogene TRBV3-2) and TRBJ1-2; no firm D call. Between the trimmed V and J ends, which lost 1 base and 4 bases, there was a span of 13 bases. The CDR3 length is 15 residues. Germline V CDR1 and CDR2: LGHDT, YNNKEL (reference sequence). The chain's CDR3 is CASSQARVGVYGYTF. The DNA for the CDR3 is TGTGCCAGCAGCCAAGCTCGGGTCGGAGTCTATGGCTACACCTTC.

This chain joins TRBV21-1 and TRBJ2-1; TRBD2, as called in the table, went unchecked against the DNA. TRBV21-1 is flagged as a pseudogene. The CDR3 covers 16 residues. The CDR3 is CASSKSGGREYNEQFF. Here the CDR3 DNA reads TGTGCCAGCAGCAAAAGCGGCGGGAGAGAGTACAATGAGCAGTTCTTC.

V usage is TRBV5-1 and J usage is TRBJ2-1; TRBD1 matches at 7 bases. The V segment lost 0 bases and the J segment 10 bases; nucleotides outside the gene matches: 4. CDR3 length equals 13 residues. Germline V gene lookup returns CDR1 SGHRS and CDR2 YFSETQ. CDR3 region: CASSLGQGAEQFF. The CDR3 DNA is TGCGCCAGCAGCTTGGGACAGGGCGCGGAGCAGTTCTTC.

The chain joins TRBV24-1 to TRBJ2-1; D not resolved. Germline CDR1 reads KGHDR; CDR2 reads SFDVKD. The CDR3 covers 13 residues. The V and J ends lost 6 bases and 5 bases respectively, with 10 bases between them. CDR3 bases: TGTGCCACCAGTAGGCCGGCGGACAATGAGCAGTTCTTC. Translation: CATSRPADNEQFF.

The chain has TRBV6-5 and TRBJ2-7; tentative D call: TRBD1 (5 bases). The CDR3 has 13 residues. Germline loops: CDR1 MNHEY, CDR2 SVGAGI. Here the CDR3 reads CASTYSTVYEQYV. Here the CDR3 DNA reads TGTGCCAGCACTTACTCGACAGTCTACGAGCAGTACGTC.

The chain recombines TRBV27 with TRBJ2-4; D possibly corresponds to TRBD2 (6 bases). Germline V gene lookup returns CDR1 MNHEY and CDR2 SMNVEV (reference sequence). Trimming pared 7 bases from V and 6 bases from J, leaving 19 bases between. The CDR3 consists of 15 residues. CDR3 sequence reads: CASTARRVKGNIQYF. The CDR3 DNA sequence: TGTGCCAGCACCGCCCGGAGGGTAAAGGGAAACATTCAGTACTTC.

This clone was counted only a few times. This rearrangement joins TRBV2 to TRBJ1-2, with D perhaps TRBD1 (5 bases). Germline assignment: CDR1 SNHLY and CDR2 FYNNEI. The CDR3 is made up of 14 amino acids. V was trimmed by 4 bases and J by 4 bases, leaving 13 bases between them. CDR3 nucleotides: TGTGCCAGCAGTGGGTACAGGCCGCCCTATGGCTACACCTTC. This gives the protein CASSGYRPPYGYTF.